What follows are 21 T cell receptor beta chains derived from one specimen sequenced in a study of T cell repertoires in cytomegalovirus infection. No cognate antigen is known for these TCRs. TCRdb ran MiXCR on the reads and lists one entry per CDR3 protein. The data show a few hundred thousand distinct CDR3 sequences, roughly 34% seen once. The input for sequencing was cultured PBMCs, taken from culture after CMV antigen stimulation. These receptors originate from a human donor in good health (CMV status not recorded). Some clones in this sample may be carry-over from other donors' samples.

The genes are TRBV15 and TRBJ2-5; 13 nucleotides match TRBD2. Germline V gene data show CDR1 as LNHNV and CDR2 as YYDKDF (reference sequence). Germline trimming cut 0 bases from V and 4 bases from J; bases unmatched to any gene: 2. The length of the CDR3 is 16 residues. The CDR3 DNA reads TGTGCCACCAGCAGAGAACTAGCGGGAGGGCGAGAGACCCAGTACTTC. This gives the protein CATSRELAGGRETQYF.

This clonotype was detected a few times. This chain connects TRBV12-3 or TRBV12-4 to TRBJ1-2; no reliable D call. The CDR3 covers 13 residues. The V end lost 2 bases, the J end lost 5 bases, and 9 bases lay between the germline ends. In DNA form, the CDR3 reads TGTGCCAGCAGTTTAAACAGTGGATATGGCTACACCTTC. This gives the protein CASSLNSGYGYTF.

This clonotype was picked up a small number of times. V and J are TRBV23-1 and TRBJ2-7; D perhaps matches TRBD1 (5 bases). TRBV23-1 is an ORF for which the function is uncertain. The CDR3 totals 15 residues. Trimming cost V 4 bases and J 7 bases, with 20 bases left between them. The CDR3 region is CASSPKGPNEREQYV. The CDR3 coding sequence is TGCGCCAGCAGTCCGAAGGGGCCCAACGAACGGGAGCAGTACGTC.

This chain links TRBV4-3 with TRBJ2-2, with TRBD2 as a possible D gene (6 bases). The CDR3 has 15 amino acids. Germline V gene data show CDR1 as LGHNA and CDR2 as YSLEER. Trimming removed 0 bases from V and 5 bases from J, with 10 bases in between. The CDR3 nucleotides are TGCGCCAGCAGCCAAGATGCACGGGGGACCGGGGAGCTGTTTTTT. Residues: CASSQDARGTGELFF.

This rearrangement joins TRBV7-6 to TRBJ2-7; TRBD1 aligns across 11 bases. V gave up 4 bases and J gave up 7 bases; unmatched junction bases: 6. Germline loops: CDR1 SGHVS, CDR2 FNYEAQ. The CDR3 contains 14 residues. The CDR3 protein is CASSSGQGAGEQYV. CDR3 coding DNA: TGTGCCAGCAGCTCCGGACAGGGGGCGGGTGAGCAGTACGTC.

This chain uses TRBV28 with TRBJ2-6; 7 bases agree with TRBD1. The CDR3 spans 15 residues. The J segment lost 3 bases and the V segment lost 6 bases, leaving 5 bases of the junction unmatched. Germline V gives CDR1 MDHEN, CDR2 SYDVKM. DNA of the CDR3: TGTGCCAGCAGCAGTACAGGGGTTGGGGCCAACGTCCTGACTTTC. Translated, it gives CASSSTGVGANVLTF.

The CDR3 DNA is TGTGCCACCAGTGATTTCGGACAGAACACCGGGGAGCTGTTTTTT. Translating gives CATSDFGQNTGELFF. This sequence joins TRBV24-1 and TRBJ2-2; possible D gene TRBD1, 5 bases. Germline V gives CDR1 KGHDR, CDR2 SFDVKD. V dropped 1 base and J dropped 1 base, with 6 bases sitting between them. The CDR3 totals 15 residues.

This sequence joins TRBV19 and TRBJ1-1; D call uncertain. Trimming cost V 1 base and J 1 base, with 4 bases left between them. From germline, CDR1 is LNHDA and CDR2 SQIVND (reference sequence). The CDR3 loop spans 13 amino acids. This CDR3 reads CASSIGTNTEAFF. In nucleotides, the CDR3 is TGTGCCAGTAGTATAGGGACGAACACTGAAGCTTTCTTT.

The genes are TRBV20-1 and TRBJ2-3; 13 bases map to TRBD2. Germline CDR1 is DFQATT and CDR2 is SNEGSKA (reference sequence). J gave up 7 bases and V 2 bases, and 9 bases lay outside the gene matches. CDR3 length: 16 residues. Written as DNA, the CDR3 is TGCAGTGCTAGAAGTCCGGGACTAGCGGGATTGAATACGCAGTATTTT. The encoded protein is CSARSPGLAGLNTQYF.

There are many counts of this clonotype. The chain carries TRBV19 and TRBJ2-3; TRBD1 agrees at 9 bases. With V trimmed by 5 bases and J by 4 bases, 4 bases remained unmatched. Germline V gene sequence: CDR1 LNHDA, CDR2 SQIVND (reference sequence). The CDR3 spans 14 residues. CDR3 loop: CASSRRQGADTQYF. The CDR3 coding sequence is TGTGCCAGTAGTCGACGACAGGGGGCAGATACGCAGTATTTT.

This clonotype was seen only a few times. This chain uses TRBV12-5 with TRBJ2-3; 7 bases fit TRBD2. The CDR3 covers 15 residues. The V gene end was trimmed by 3 bases and the J gene end by 3 bases; junction bases not matched to a gene: 6. CDR1 LGHNT and CDR2 FRNRAP come from the germline V gene. CDR3 protein: CASGFGIGGTDTQYF. The DNA of the CDR3 is TGTGCTAGTGGTTTTGGTATCGGGGGGACAGATACGCAGTATTTT.

This rearrangement joins TRBV6-1 to TRBJ2-1, with 8 positions matching TRBD2. This CDR3 contains 14 residues. After removal of 4 bases from V and 9 bases from J, the junction contained 8 bases not matched to a gene. The germline V gene encodes CDR1 MNHNS and CDR2 SASEGT. For the CDR3, the DNA is TGTGCCAGCAGTGCCTTAACTAGCGGAGGTGAGCAGTTCTTC. It encodes CASSALTSGGEQFF.

V usage is TRBV6-2 or TRBV6-3 and J usage is TRBJ2-7; 8 nucleotides align to TRBD2. V gave up 10 bases and J gave up 4 bases; unmatched junction bases: 9. Germline CDR1 is MNHEY and CDR2 is SVGEGT. CDR3 length equals 13 residues. CDR3 sequence reads: CATQRESRYEQYF. As DNA, the CDR3 is TGTGCCACCCAGCGGGAGTCGAGGTACGAGCAGTACTTC.

This clonotype was seen only a few times. The chain is built from TRBV7-2 and TRBJ1-2, with 7 bases lining up with TRBD1. Germline CDR1 reads SGHTA; CDR2 reads FQGNSA. The CDR3 extends over 17 amino acids. V gave up 9 bases and J gave up 7 bases; unmatched junction bases: 23. CDR3: CARLRDRVIRGESGYTF. The DNA of the CDR3 is TGTGCCAGGCTACGGGACAGAGTAATCCGCGGGGAAAGTGGCTACACCTTC.

This CDR3 is CASSPAGLAGSGTGELFF. The CDR3, as DNA: TGTGCCAGCAGTCCGGCCGGGCTAGCGGGGTCGGGGACCGGGGAGCTGTTTTTT. The rearrangement uses TRBV27 and TRBJ2-2; 9 nucleotides align to TRBD2. V was clipped by 5 bases and J by 5 bases; unmatched bases: 15. This CDR3 has 18 amino acids. Germline CDR1 MNHEY, CDR2 SMNVEV (reference sequence).

The table lists this clonotype with a few counts. The chain has TRBV28 and TRBJ1-5, with 7 bases aligning to TRBD1. Germline CDR1 is MDHEN and CDR2 is SYDVKM. V gave up 1 base and J gave up 6 bases; unmatched junction bases: 3. The CDR3 totals 14 residues. The CDR3 bases are TGTGCCAGCAGTTTATCTTCAGGGGGTCAGCCCCAGCATTTT. Amino acid sequence: CASSLSSGGQPQHF.

This sequence joins TRBV4-1 and TRBJ1-1; no firm D call. V was pared by 4 bases and J by 1 base, with 10 bases between. The germline V gene has CDR1 MGHRA and CDR2 YSYEKL. The CDR3 is 14 residues long. CDR3 sequence: CASSRPGTNTEAFF. CDR3 DNA: TGCGCCAGCAGCCGGCCGGGAACGAACACTGAAGCTTTCTTT.

This clonotype turned up a few times. This chain uses TRBV10-3 with TRBJ1-3; D is undetermined. Germline values: CDR1 ENHRY, CDR2 SYGVKD. V lost 10 bases to trimming and J lost 0 bases, with 10 bases between them. This CDR3 spans 13 amino acids. DNA of the CDR3: TGTGCCAACGGGGATTACTCTGGAAACACCATATATTTT. Translation gives CANGDYSGNTIYF.

The chain recombines TRBV5-6 with TRBJ2-1; 7 bases fit TRBD2. Germline V gives CDR1 SGHDT, CDR2 YYEEEE. Germline trimming cut 4 bases from V and 5 bases from J; bases unmatched to any gene: 9. There are 15 residues in the CDR3. The CDR3 bases are TGTGCCAGCAGCCCCACCGGACTAGGTCACAATGAGCAGTTCTTC. Residues: CASSPTGLGHNEQFF.

V gene TRBV20-1 combines with J gene TRBJ2-6; D is unresolved. CDR1 and CDR2 (germline): DFQATT, SNEGSKA (reference sequence). The germline V and J ends were trimmed by 1 base and 0 bases, with 10 bases remaining between them. This CDR3 region has 16 residues. CDR3 in amino acids: CSARGAGDSGANVLTF. For the CDR3, the DNA is TGCAGTGCTAGAGGGGCTGGGGACTCTGGGGCCAACGTCCTGACTTTC.

This chain links TRBV7-2 with TRBJ2-3; no clear D. This CDR3 region has 14 residues. V lost 5 bases and J 2 bases, leaving 11 bases between the germline ends. CDR1 and CDR2 (germline): SGHTA, FQGNSA. CDR3 sequence reads: CASSPVIVTDTQYF. CDR3 nucleotide sequence: TGTGCCAGCAGCCCCGTTATTGTCACAGATACGCAGTATTTT.